The rows below give T cell receptor beta chains drawn from one sample of a study of CD8+ T cells in alopecia areata. Assay used: immunoSEQ multiplex PCR; TCRdb lists only in-frame clones, some missing. The sample carries about 200,000 clones, about three fifths recorded once. Sequencing was performed on CD4+ T cells sorted from blood, taken at week 0. The origin of the receptors is a human donor with alopecia areata. CDR3s include the opening cysteine and the closing phenylalanine or tryptophan. The D gene is left open where the match is weak. Where a row states a size, it is once, few, many or the class of an expanded clone; other rows omit it.

>.|TRBD2|TRBV11-1|TRBJ2-5
CASSLGGTSGMETQYF
TGTGCCAGCAGCTTAGGAGGGACTAGCGGGATGGAGACCCAGTACTTC
>.|.|TRBV30|TRBJ1-5
CAWSVGNNQPQHF
TGTGCCTGGAGTGTAGGGAACAATCAGCCCCAGCATTTT
>.|.|TRBV7-2|TRBJ1-5
CASSFLNQPQHF
TGTGCCAGCAGCTTTCTCAATCAGCCCCAGCATTTT
>few|.|TRBV9|TRBJ2-5
CASSVDETQYF
TGTGCCAGCAGCGTAGACGAGACCCAGTACTTC
>medium-sized|.|TRBV7-2|TRBJ2-7
CASSLDSPAYEQYF
TGTGCCAGCAGCTTAGACAGCCCAGCCTACGAGCAGTACTTC
>.|TRBD1|TRBV19|TRBJ1-5
CASSTDRGASNQPQHF
TGTGCCAGTAGTACCGACAGGGGCGCTAGCAATCAGCCCCAGCATTTT
>.|TRBD1|TRBV5-5|TRBJ1-2
CASSSIGTGEGYGYTF
TGTGCCAGCAGTTCTATCGGGACAGGGGAAGGCTATGGCTACACCTTC
>.|TRBD1|TRBV7-2|TRBJ1-2
CASSPGQRNYGYTF
TGTGCCAGCAGTCCGGGACAGAGGAATTATGGCTACACCTTC
>few|.|TRBV29-1|TRBJ1-1
CSVALVMNTEAFF
TGCAGCGTTGCTTTGGTCATGAACACTGAAGCTTTCTTT
>.|TRBD2|TRBV13|TRBJ2-1
CASSLTSGMANNEQFF
TGTGCCAGCAGCTTAACTAGCGGAATGGCGAACAATGAGCAGTTCTTC
>.|TRBD1|TRBV7-9|TRBJ2-3
CASSQIGQELTDTQYF
TGTGCCAGCAGCCAAATCGGACAGGAACTCACAGATACGCAGTATTTT
>.|TRBD1|TRBV2|TRBJ1-5
CASSWDRLKNQPQHF
TGTGCCAGCAGCTGGGACAGGCTGAAGAATCAGCCCCAGCATTTT
>few|TRBD2|TRBV5-1|TRBJ2-1
CASSLAGTSGYNEQFF
TGCGCCAGCAGCTTGGCTGGGACTAGCGGGTACAATGAGCAGTTCTTC
>.|.|TRBV9|TRBJ2-3
CASSVEVAADTQYF
TGTGCCAGCAGCGTAGAGGTAGCAGCAGATACGCAGTATTTT
>.|.|TRBV27|TRBJ2-7
CASSDLGRGRSYEQYF
TGTGCCAGCAGCGATCTCGGCCGGGGACGCTCCTACGAGCAGTACTTC
>.|TRBD2|TRBV30|TRBJ2-2
CAWDGTSGRNTGELFF
TGTGCCTGGGATGGGACTAGCGGTAGGAACACCGGGGAGCTGTTTTTT